The clone carrying this T cell receptor (beta chain) was observed many times. The record originates from a study of breast tumors, draining lymph nodes, adjacent tissues. Breast cancer patients provided tissue from their axillary draining lymph nodes. Via MiXCR, TCRdb re-called the multiplex PCR reads, giving one row per CDR3 protein. This repertoire shows 200,000 or so distinct CDR3 sequences, 31% found once; its top ten account for roughly 4.3%. The CDR3 totals 12 residues. Germline loops: CDR1 DFQATT, CDR2 SNEGSKA (reference sequence). The V and J ends lost 5 bases and 8 bases respectively, with 12 bases between them.

The receptor comes from a female donor with breast cancer. Some clones in this sample may be carry-over from other donors' samples. Sequenced sample: axillary lymph node tissue. The chain carries TRBV20-1 and TRBJ1-4, with D unresolved. The CDR3 reads CSAHLGVEKLFF. CDR3 DNA: TGCAGTGCTCACCTTGGGGTGGAAAAACTGTTTTTT.